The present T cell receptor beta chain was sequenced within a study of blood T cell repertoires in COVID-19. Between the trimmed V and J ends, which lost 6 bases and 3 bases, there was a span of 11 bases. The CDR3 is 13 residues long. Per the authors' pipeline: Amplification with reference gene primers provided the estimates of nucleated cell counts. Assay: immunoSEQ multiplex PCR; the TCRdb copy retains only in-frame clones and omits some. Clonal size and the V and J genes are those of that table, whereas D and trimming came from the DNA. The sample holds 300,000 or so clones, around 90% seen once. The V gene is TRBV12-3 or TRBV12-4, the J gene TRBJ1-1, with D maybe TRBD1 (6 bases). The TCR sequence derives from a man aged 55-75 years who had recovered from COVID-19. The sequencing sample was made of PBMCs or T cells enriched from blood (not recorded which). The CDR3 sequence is CASRRTEYTEAFF. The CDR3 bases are TGTGCCAGCAGGAGGACAGAATACACTGAAGCTTTCTTT.